This entry lists 6 T cell receptor beta chains sequenced from one sample in a study of T cell repertoires in aging, cancer and after chemotherapy. TCR beta rearrangements were amplified from peripheral blood genomic DNA. TRB rearrangements spanning V, D and J were amplified using mixed TRB-A/B primers. TCRdb called the multiplex PCR reads again in MiXCR, with one record for every CDR3 protein. The repertoire has some 3,000 distinct CDR3 sequences, around 25% of them found once; the top ten carry under 35%. Sequenced material: blood. The receptors here all came from a human donor with a solid tumor.

The rearrangement joins TRBV2 to TRBJ2-1, with a possible D match to TRBD2 (6 bases). Germline values: CDR1 SNHLY, CDR2 FYNNEI. This CDR3 is 11 amino acids long. The ends were cut back, 8 bases at V and 9 bases at J, with 11 bases in the middle. The CDR3 loop reads CASPGTPEQFF. CDR3 DNA: TGTGCCAGCCCCGGGACTCCTGAGCAGTTCTTC.

This clonotype was detected only a few times. V usage is TRBV29-1 and J usage is TRBJ1-1, with D unclear. This CDR3 is built from 12 residues. The germline V and J ends were trimmed by 4 bases and 3 bases, with 9 bases remaining between them. Germline V gene data show CDR1 as SQVTM and CDR2 as ANQGSEA. CDR3 DNA: TGCAGCGTTGTAGTTCTGGACACTGAAGCTTTCTTT. Protein: CSVVVLDTEAFF. Combining the CDR3 with reference TRBV29-1 and TRBJ1-1 gives the whole variable domain SAVISQKPSRDICQRGTSLTIQCQVDSQVTMMFWYRQQPGQSLTLIATANQGSEATYESGFVIDKFPISRPNLTFSTLTVSNMSPEDSSIYLCSVVVLDTEAFFGQGTRLTVV.

Relative to its sample, this clonotype is medium-sized. This chain connects TRBV11-3 to TRBJ1-6; no clear D gene. The germline gives CDR1 SGHNT, CDR2 YENEEA. CDR3 length: 13 amino acids. V was trimmed by 1 base and J by 8 bases, leaving 6 bases between them. In DNA, the CDR3 is TGTGCCAGCAGCTTAGCTCTGGATTCACCCCTCCACTTT. It codes for CASSLALDSPLHF.

The chain is built from TRBV5-4 and TRBJ1-5, with unresolved D. Germline assignment: CDR1 SGHNT and CDR2 YYREEE (reference sequence). V lost 7 bases, J lost 2 bases, and 7 bases lay in between. This CDR3 is built from 12 residues. The CDR3 DNA follows: TGTGCCAGCCAGAGAGGCAATCAGCCCCAGCATTTT. Amino acids: CASQRGNQPQHF.

By share of the sample, this clonotype is medium-sized. The chain links TRBV15 to TRBJ2-1; D gene ambiguous. CDR1 LNHNV and CDR2 YYDKDF come from the germline V gene (reference sequence). The CDR3 spans 14 residues. V lost 1 base to trimming and J lost 5 bases, with 9 bases between them. The CDR3 coding sequence is TGTGCCACCAGCAGAGCGCCCTTAGACAATGAGCAGTTCTTC. Protein: CATSRAPLDNEQFF.

This clonotype is labeled medium-sized. This chain joins TRBV6-2 or TRBV6-3 and TRBJ2-7; 9 nucleotides line up with TRBD2. The V and J ends lost 3 bases and 4 bases, in that order; junction bases with no gene match: 7. The germline gives CDR1 MNHEY, CDR2 SVGEGT. CDR3 length equals 15 residues. As DNA, the CDR3 is TGTGCCAGCAGTTATTCGCTAGCGGGACGGTACGAGCAGTACTTC. Encoded protein: CASSYSLAGRYEQYF.